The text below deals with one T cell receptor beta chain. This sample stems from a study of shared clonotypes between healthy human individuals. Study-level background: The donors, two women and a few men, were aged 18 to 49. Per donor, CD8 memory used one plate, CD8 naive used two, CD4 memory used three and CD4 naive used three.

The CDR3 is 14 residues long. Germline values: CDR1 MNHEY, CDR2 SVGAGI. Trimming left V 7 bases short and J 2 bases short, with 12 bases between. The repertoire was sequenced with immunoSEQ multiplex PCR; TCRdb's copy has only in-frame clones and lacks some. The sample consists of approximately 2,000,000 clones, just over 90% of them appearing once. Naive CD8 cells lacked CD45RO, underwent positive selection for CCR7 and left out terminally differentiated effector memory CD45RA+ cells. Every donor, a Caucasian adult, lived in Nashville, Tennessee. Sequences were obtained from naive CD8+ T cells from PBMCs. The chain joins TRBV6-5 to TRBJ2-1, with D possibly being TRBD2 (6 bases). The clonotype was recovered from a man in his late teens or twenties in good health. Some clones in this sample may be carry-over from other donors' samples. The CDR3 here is CASTGRGAYNEQFF. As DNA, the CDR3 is TGTGCCAGCACTGGGCGGGGCGCCTACAATGAGCAGTTCTTC.